These T cell receptor beta chains were read from a single sample in a study of human T cells and chemical hapten exposure. TCRdb passed the RACE reads through MiXCR, listing each CDR3 protein once. The repertoire includes about 290,000 distinct CDR3 sequences, approximately 7.5% of them detected once, and 1.2% sits in the top ten. The sample was whole blood, taken in connection with sensitization to the hapten diphenylcyclopropenone (DPC). The receptors shown here come from a man aged 18-30 years with alopecia areata. Some clones in this sample may be carry-over from other donors' samples. Both conserved end residues are part of each CDR3. A D gene is named only where the DNA matches it firmly. The size field is filled for only some rows; it gives once, few, many or a size class.

d_gene | j_gene | v_gene | abundance | CDR3nt | CDR3aa
- | TRBJ2-1 | TRBV7-3 | - | TGTGCCAGCAGCCCCCGGACGGATTCCAATGAGCAGTTCTTC | CASSPRTDSNEQFF
- | TRBJ1-2 | TRBV7-2 | - | TGTGCCAGCAGCTTAGCTGTGAACAACTATGGCTACACCTTC | CASSLAVNNYGYTF
- | TRBJ2-1 | TRBV7-6 | - | TGTGCCAGCAGTCACAGCCTCTCCTCCTACAATGAGCAGTTCTTC | CASSHSLSSYNEQFF
- | TRBJ1-2 | TRBV12-3/TRBV12-4 | - | TGTGCCAGCAGGCCCGGACAAGCCTATGGCTACACCTTC | CASRPGQAYGYTF
- | TRBJ1-1 | TRBV5-1 | - | TGCGCCAGCAGCTTGGGAAACAGAGACACTGAAGCTTTCTTT | CASSLGNRDTEAFF
- | TRBJ1-2 | TRBV29-1 | few | TGCAGCGCCCCGGACGGTGACACCGCTGGCTACACCTTC | CSAPDGDTAGYTF
TRBD1 | TRBJ1-4 | TRBV12-3/TRBV12-4 | - | TGTGCCAGCAGGCCGACAGGGTACGCCGAAAAACTGTTTTTT | CASRPTGYAEKLFF
- | TRBJ2-2 | TRBV7-2 | many | TGTGCCAGCAGCTTCAGGAACACCGGGGAGCTGTTTTTT | CASSFRNTGELFF
- | TRBJ1-1 | TRBV18 | - | TGTGCCAGCTCACCAGGACACCGCCCCCCTGACACTGAAGCTTTCTTT | CASSPGHRPPDTEAFF
- | TRBJ1-1 | TRBV5-1 | few | TGCGCCAGCAGCGGTCAGAGCGTAACTGAAGCTTTCTTT | CASSGQSVTEAFF
TRBD2 | TRBJ2-1 | TRBV6-2/TRBV6-3 | - | TGTGCCAGCAAAACTAGCGGGGGGACAAATGAGCAGTTCTTC | CASKTSGGTNEQFF
TRBD1 | TRBJ1-5 | TRBV7-2 | few | TGTGCCAGCAGCTTAGAAGACAGGGGAAGACAGCCCCAGCATTTT | CASSLEDRGRQPQHF
- | TRBJ1-2 | TRBV7-8 | few | TGTGCCAGCAGCTCAAGACTGGTCTATGGCTACACCTTC | CASSSRLVYGYTF
- | TRBJ1-2 | TRBV7-2 | few | TGTGCCAGCAGCCCTAAAGATGCGTATGGCTACACCTTC | CASSPKDAYGYTF
TRBD2 | TRBJ2-1 | TRBV2 | - | TGTGCCAGCACCGCTAGCGGGGGGGAACACAATGAGCAGTTCTTC | CASTASGGEHNEQFF
TRBD1 | TRBJ1-5 | TRBV28 | many | TGTGCCAGCAGCGGACAGGGGGCTCATCAGCCCCAGCATTTT | CASSGQGAHQPQHF